The sequence of this T cell receptor (beta chain) was determined in a study of T cell responses to AZD1222 COVID-19 vaccine. General study results and limits: Spike-specific TCR breadth and depth both grew after two AZD1222 doses. As reported, nearly half of all spike-specific TCRs target variant regions that are unmutated.

As concerns this clone: The target antigen is unknown.

Repertoires were generated with immunoSEQ multiplex PCR, while TCRdb's copy carries only in-frame clones and drops some. Of about 120,000 clones in the sample, 75% to 90% were seen once. V dropped 6 bases and J dropped 5; count of bases not matched to a gene: 6. Germline V gene data show CDR1 as MGHDK and CDR2 as SYGVNS. The CDR3 is 13 residues long. The sequencing here drew on peripheral blood, taken on day 0 of AZD1222 vaccination. The TCR comes from an adult in good health. This chain uses TRBV25-1 with TRBJ1-1; 7 bases are a match to TRBD1. The CDR3 nucleotides are TGTGCCAGCAGCCAAAAACAGGGGACTGAAGCTTTCTTT. The encoded protein is CASSQKQGTEAFF.